The 26 T cell receptor beta chains given below trace back to one sample, sequenced in a study of cytomegalovirus exposure and HLA in healthy donors. The primer mix had 60 Vbeta and 13 Jbeta primers. Data came from immunoSEQ multiplex PCR; TCRdb stores just in-frame clones and leaves some out. The sample has over 200,000 clones, over 60% seen once. Sequences were obtained from PBMCs. These TCRs come from a male donor in good health and CMV-seronegative.

The sample holds a few counts of this clone. The chain combines TRBV27 with TRBJ1-2; no reliable D call. Trimming pared 5 bases from V and 5 bases from J, leaving 15 bases between. Germline V lookup: CDR1 MNHEY, CDR2 SMNVEV (reference sequence). There are 14 residues in the CDR3. CDR3 in amino acids: CASSPRLREYGYTF. DNA of the CDR3: TGTGCCAGCAGTCCCCGATTGAGGGAGTATGGCTACACCTTC.

The V call is TRBV28, the J call TRBJ2-5; D unresolved. The last part of the DNA fits TRBJ2-7 better; the J call may be wrong. This CDR3 contains 15 residues. The germline V gene encodes CDR1 MDHEN and CDR2 SYDVKM. The CDR3 is CASSPRYERPYEQYF. The CDR3 DNA reads TGTGCCAGCAGTCCACGGTACGAGCGACCCTACGAGCAGTACTTC.

This rearrangement joins TRBV15 to TRBJ1-2, with 7 nucleotides matching TRBD1. There are 16 residues in the CDR3. The germline V gene has CDR1 LNHNV and CDR2 YYDKDF (reference sequence). V shed 0 bases, J shed 4 bases, and the junction held 8 bases outside the gene matches. The CDR3: CATSRDPGQIFYGYTF. CDR3 DNA sequence: TGTGCCACCAGCAGAGACCCGGGACAGATATTCTATGGCTACACCTTC.

This chain connects TRBV5-4 to TRBJ2-3; 11 bases align to TRBD2. V lost 0 bases, J lost 9 bases, and 21 bases stayed unmatched. Per the germline V gene, CDR1 is SGHNT and CDR2 is YYREEE (reference sequence). CDR3 length: 20 amino acids. CDR3 DNA sequence: TGTGCCAGCAGCTTGGGAACTGGACTAGCGGGTCCCCAAGGACAAAAGACGCAGTATTTT. It is translated as CASSLGTGLAGPQGQKTQYF.

The sample holds one count of this clone. The chain's CDR3 is CASSPGYEQYF. In nucleotides, the CDR3 is TGTGCCAGCAGTCCAGGGTACGAGCAGTACTTC. This chain links TRBV7-3 with TRBJ2-7; D might be TRBD1 (5 bases). CDR3 length: 11 residues. CDR1 SGHTA and CDR2 FQGTGA come from the germline V gene. V was shortened by 6 bases and J by 4 bases, with 7 bases between the two germline ends.

The chain is built from TRBV2 and TRBJ2-5, with 12 bases identical to TRBD2. Per germline, CDR1 SNHLY and CDR2 FYNNEI. There are 16 residues in the CDR3. V gave up 2 bases and J gave up 4 bases; unmatched junction bases: 5. CDR3 sequence: CASSEWLAGGLETQYF. The CDR3 DNA reads as TGTGCCAGCAGTGAATGGCTAGCGGGGGGGTTAGAGACCCAGTACTTC.

The rearrangement uses TRBV29-1 and TRBJ1-1; a possible D gene is TRBD1 (5 bases). The CDR3 consists of 16 residues. The germline V and J ends were trimmed by 4 bases and 4 bases, with 22 bases remaining between them. Germline V gives CDR1 SQVTM, CDR2 ANQGSEA. The CDR3 DNA is TGCAGCGTTGGTGGGGGTGACGGGGAGCGGGCCACTGAAGCTTTCTTT. Amino acid sequence: CSVGGGDGERATEAFF.

This sequence joins TRBV10-3 and TRBJ2-3; TRBD2 agrees at 13 bases. V was pared by 10 bases and J by 6 bases, with 4 bases of the junction left unmatched. Germline CDR1 is ENHRY and CDR2 is SYGVKD. The CDR3 spans 13 residues. The CDR3 DNA follows: TGTGCCACACTAGCGGGAGGGCAGGATACGCAGTATTTT. Protein sequence: CATLAGGQDTQYF.

This chain links TRBV9 with TRBJ2-1; D might be TRBD1 (5 bases). The V gene's germline CDR1 is SGDLS and CDR2 YYNGEE. The V and J ends lost 0 bases and 9 bases respectively, with 16 bases between them. The CDR3 extends over 15 amino acids. The CDR3 spells CASSVEGLGVSEQFF. The CDR3 coding sequence is TGTGCCAGCAGCGTAGAGGGGCTAGGCGTGAGTGAGCAGTTCTTC.

The chain recombines TRBV27 with TRBJ1-1; D uncertain. The CDR3 extends over 13 amino acids. Trimming took 7 bases from V and 6 from J, leaving 15 bases between them. The germline V gene has CDR1 MNHEY and CDR2 SMNVEV (reference sequence). The CDR3 sequence is CASNYGGSSEAFF. As DNA, the CDR3 is TGTGCCAGCAATTACGGCGGGTCCTCTGAAGCTTTCTTT.

The chain links TRBV6-1 to TRBJ1-3; the D is unclear. This CDR3 spans 15 amino acids. V dropped 3 bases and J dropped 4 bases, with 13 bases sitting between them. In germline, CDR1 is MNHNS, CDR2 SASEGT. CDR3 in amino acids: CASSDWAVGGNTIYF. The CDR3 nucleotides read TGTGCCAGCAGTGATTGGGCAGTTGGCGGAAACACCATATATTTT.

The chain employs TRBV14 and TRBJ1-5; 11 bases match TRBD1. Germline lookup yields CDR1 SGHDN and CDR2 FVKESK. This CDR3 is 14 amino acids long. Trimming removed 4 bases from V and 7 bases from J; junction bases left unmatched: 3. The CDR3 reads CASSRTGGGQPQHF. DNA of the CDR3: TGTGCCAGCAGCCGGACAGGGGGCGGACAGCCCCAGCATTTT.

This clone came up a few times. The chain employs TRBV11-3 and TRBJ2-4; a possible D gene is TRBD1 (7 bases). CDR1 and CDR2 (germline): SGHNT, YENEEA. There are 14 residues in the CDR3. With 2 bases removed from V and 5 bases from J, the gap between germline ends came to 10 bases. The CDR3 spells CASSLTRGENIQYF. The DNA for the CDR3 is TGTGCCAGCAGCTTAACCAGGGGGGAAAACATTCAGTACTTC.

The chain joins TRBV7-3 to TRBJ1-1; D not resolved. The ends were cut back, 2 bases at V and 6 bases at J, with 10 bases in the middle. Germline loops: CDR1 SGHTA, CDR2 FQGTGA. The CDR3 length is 13 residues. The CDR3 sequence is CASSLESPSEAFF. In nucleotides, the CDR3 is TGTGCCAGCAGCTTAGAGTCCCCCTCTGAAGCTTTCTTT.

This chain uses TRBV4-3 with TRBJ2-7; D unclear. V was trimmed by 3 bases and J by 4 bases, leaving 10 bases between them. Germline V gene sequence: CDR1 LGHNA, CDR2 YSLEER. The CDR3 contains 13 residues. The CDR3 DNA follows: TGCGCCAGCAGCCAGGAGCCTGGGTACGAGCAGTACTTC. Translation: CASSQEPGYEQYF.

This chain joins TRBV28 and TRBJ2-3; 7 bases are shared with TRBD1. The germline CDR1 and CDR2 sequences are MDHEN and SYDVKM. This CDR3 has 16 amino acids. Losses at the gene ends were 6 bases for V and 3 bases for J; bases not matched to a gene: 12. CDR3 nucleotide sequence: TGTGCCAGCAGCCCAGACAGGGTTGAGCGGACAGATACGCAGTATTTT. Protein: CASSPDRVERTDTQYF.

V gene TRBV28 combines with J gene TRBJ2-3; D ambiguous. Trimming left V 7 bases short and J 1 base short, with 12 bases between. This CDR3 has 14 residues. CDR1 is MDHEN, CDR2 SYDVKM, per germline. The CDR3 reads CASTPGARTDTQYF. CDR3 nucleotide sequence: TGTGCCAGCACCCCCGGAGCACGCACAGATACGCAGTATTTT.

This chain connects TRBV4-3 to TRBJ2-3; 10 positions agree with TRBD2. Germline values: CDR1 LGHNA, CDR2 YSLEER. The CDR3 loop spans 15 amino acids. Germline trimming cut 4 bases from V and 3 bases from J; bases unmatched to any gene: 4. This CDR3 reads CASSRGLAATDTQYF. In nucleotides, the CDR3 is TGCGCCAGCAGCCGCGGACTAGCGGCTACAGATACGCAGTATTTT.

The chain employs TRBV18 and TRBJ2-2, with a weak D call TRBD1 (6 bases). The CDR3 has 19 amino acids. Germline CDR1 reads KGHSH; CDR2 reads LQKENI. V was pared by 2 bases and J by 4 bases, with 23 bases between. The CDR3, as DNA: TGTGCCAGCTCACCAAACCACCGGCTAGCAGGGGCGATCACCGGGGAGCTGTTTTTT. Amino acid sequence: CASSPNHRLAGAITGELFF.

The V gene is TRBV27, the J gene TRBJ2-3; TRBD2 matches at 7 bases. In germline, CDR1 is MNHEY, CDR2 SMNVEV (reference sequence). Trimming removed 5 bases from V and 0 bases from J; junction bases left unmatched: 2. The CDR3 length is 14 residues. The DNA of the CDR3 is TGTGCCAGCAGTAGGGAGGGTAGCACAGATACGCAGTATTTT. Its protein product is CASSREGSTDTQYF.

The chain joins TRBV5-1 to TRBJ2-3; D possibly corresponds to TRBD1 (6 bases). Germline V gene lookup returns CDR1 SGHRS and CDR2 YFSETQ. The CDR3 contains 17 residues. The ends were cut back, 0 bases at V and 4 bases at J, with 18 bases in the middle. CDR3 sequence (DNA): TGCGCCAGCAGCTTGGACCCCCCAGGGGTAGTGGCAGATACGCAGTATTTT. This codes for CASSLDPPGVVADTQYF.

The chain recombines TRBV14 with TRBJ2-1, with TRBD2 matching over 13 bases. In germline, CDR1 is SGHDN, CDR2 FVKESK. V gave up 3 bases and J gave up 4 bases; unmatched junction bases: 9. CDR3 length equals 18 residues. The CDR3 is CASSHPGLAGLTYNEQFF. The CDR3 region has the DNA TGTGCCAGCAGCCACCCGGGACTAGCGGGACTGACGTACAATGAGCAGTTCTTC.

This clone was seen more than once but under ten times. The sample contains more than one DNA sequence encoding this CDR3. The chain recombines TRBV5-1 with TRBJ2-3; tentative D call: TRBD2 (5 bases). Trimming removed 1 base at V and 3 bases at J, with 9 bases between. The germline V gene has CDR1 SGHRS and CDR2 YFSETQ. The CDR3 loop spans 14 amino acids. CDR3 residues: CASSLNRGTDTQYF. The CDR3 coding sequence is TGCGCCAGCAGCTTGAACCGGGGTACAGATACGCAGTATTTT.

The rearrangement joins TRBV6-5 to TRBJ2-7; no firm D call. The CDR3 length is 11 residues. Trimming removed 4 bases from V and 3 bases from J, with 4 bases in between. The germline CDR1 and CDR2 sequences are MNHEY and SVGAGI. CDR3 region: CASSSFYEQYF. The CDR3 DNA sequence: TGTGCCAGCAGTTCCTTCTACGAGCAGTACTTC.

This clone was found a few times. V usage is TRBV7-3 and J usage is TRBJ2-3; D gene unclear. CDR3 size: 13 residues. Trimming shortened V by 4 bases and J by 0 bases, and 5 bases separated the two germline ends. Per germline, CDR1 SGHTA and CDR2 FQGTGA. DNA of the CDR3: TGTGCCAGCAGCTCACAGAGCACAGATACGCAGTATTTT. It is translated as CASSSQSTDTQYF.

The gene calls are TRBV6-5 and TRBJ2-2; 9 bases match TRBD1. Germline CDR1 and CDR2: MNHEY and SVGAGI. V trimming: 6 bases; J trimming: 7 bases; junction bases outside the gene matches: 6. The length of the CDR3 is 14 residues. The CDR3 region is CASRWTGEVGELFF. The CDR3 coding sequence is TGTGCCAGCAGATGGACAGGGGAGGTCGGGGAGCTGTTTTTT.